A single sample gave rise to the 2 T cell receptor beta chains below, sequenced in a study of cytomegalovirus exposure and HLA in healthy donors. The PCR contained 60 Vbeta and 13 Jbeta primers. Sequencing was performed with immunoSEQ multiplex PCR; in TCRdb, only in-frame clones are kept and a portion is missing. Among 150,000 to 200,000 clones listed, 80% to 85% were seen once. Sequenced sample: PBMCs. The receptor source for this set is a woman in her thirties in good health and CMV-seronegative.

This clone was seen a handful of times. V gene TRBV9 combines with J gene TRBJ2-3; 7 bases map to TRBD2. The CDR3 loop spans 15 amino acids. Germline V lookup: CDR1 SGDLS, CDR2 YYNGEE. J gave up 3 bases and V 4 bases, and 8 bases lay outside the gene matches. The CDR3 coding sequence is TGTGCCAGCAGCTATCCGGGACTATCGACAGATACGCAGTATTTT. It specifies CASSYPGLSTDTQYF.

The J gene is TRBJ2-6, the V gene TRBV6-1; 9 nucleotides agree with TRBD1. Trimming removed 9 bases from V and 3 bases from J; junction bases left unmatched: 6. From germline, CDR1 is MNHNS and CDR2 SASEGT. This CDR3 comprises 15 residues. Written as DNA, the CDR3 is TGTGCCAGTTGGACAGGGGCAGGTGGGGCCAACGTCCTGACTTTC. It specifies CASWTGAGGANVLTF.